The 22 T cell receptor beta chains given below trace back to one sample, sequenced in a study of PD-L1 blockade in urothelial cancer. Here immunoSEQ multiplex PCR was the method, and the copy in TCRdb shows in-frame clones only, minus some. The table includes about 84,000 clones, 82% detected once. The sample in question was PBMCs, obtained around atezolizumab (anti-PD-L1) treatment. The receptor source for this set is a man between 65 and 85 years old with urothelial cancer.

There are a few counts of this clone. This sample also contains other DNA sequences that code for the same CDR3. This chain uses TRBV7-9 with TRBJ2-1, with a possible D match to TRBD1 (6 bases). The CDR3 has 13 amino acids. Germline lookup yields CDR1 SEHNR and CDR2 FQNEAQ (reference sequence). V was pared by 6 bases and J by 4 bases, with 10 bases between. In DNA form, the CDR3 reads TGTGCCAGCAGTCCCACAGGGTACAATGAGCAGTTCTTC. Its translation is CASSPTGYNEQFF.

This clone was found once. The J gene is TRBJ2-7, the V gene TRBV10-3; 12 bases are shared with TRBD2. The ends lost 4 bases at V and 0 bases at J; junction bases unmatched: 10. Germline V CDR1 and CDR2: ENHRY, SYGVKD. The length of the CDR3 is 18 residues. The CDR3, as DNA: TGTGCCATCAGTGGAATTAGGACTAGCGGGGCGAGCTCCTACGAGCAGTACTTC. It specifies CAISGIRTSGASSYEQYF.

The chain uses TRBV7-9 and TRBJ2-1; TRBD2 agrees at 10 bases. The CDR3 is 15 residues long. The germline gives CDR1 SEHNR, CDR2 FQNEAQ (reference sequence). J was trimmed by 5 bases and V by 1 base; bases with no gene match: 2. The CDR3 DNA reads as TGTGCCAGCAGCTTAGGTACTAGCGGGGACAATGAGCAGTTCTTC. This gives the protein CASSLGTSGDNEQFF.

Only a few counts were recorded for this clone. This chain connects TRBV4-3 to TRBJ1-1; unclear D gene. Deletions cut 0 bases from V and 1 base from J, with 9 bases between. Germline loops: CDR1 LGHNA, CDR2 YSLEER. The CDR3 consists of 15 residues. CDR3 region: CASSQDLGENTEAFF. CDR3 sequence (DNA): TGCGCCAGCAGCCAAGATCTCGGTGAGAACACTGAAGCTTTCTTT.

The genes are TRBV11-3 and TRBJ2-5; TRBD2 aligns across 11 bases. Germline V gene lookup returns CDR1 SGHNT and CDR2 YENEEA. The CDR3 length is 15 residues. The J segment lost 5 bases and the V segment lost 5 bases, leaving 7 bases of the junction unmatched. The CDR3 reads CASSPLAGGEETQYF. CDR3 sequence (DNA): TGTGCCAGCAGCCCTCTAGCGGGAGGAGAGGAGACCCAGTACTTC.

The chain recombines TRBV19 with TRBJ1-1; TRBD1 aligns across 7 bases. Germline V gene sequence: CDR1 LNHDA, CDR2 SQIVND (reference sequence). Trimming removed 5 bases from V and 6 bases from J; junction bases left unmatched: 6. The CDR3 extends over 13 amino acids. The CDR3 is CASSPPGGSEAFF. The CDR3 bases are TGTGCCAGTAGTCCACCAGGGGGTTCTGAAGCTTTCTTT. The full variable domain, with the rest looked up from reference TRBV19 and TRBJ1-1, is DGGITQSPKYLFRKEGQNVTLSCEQNLNHDAMYWYRQDPGQGLRLIYYSQIVNDFQKGDIAEGYSVSREKKESFPLTVTSAQKNPTAFYLCASSPPGGSEAFFGQGTRLTVV.

This clone showed up just a few times. This sequence joins TRBV7-8 and TRBJ1-2; 9 positions match TRBD1. J lost 5 bases, V lost 8 bases, and 3 bases had no gene match. Germline CDR1 SGHVS, CDR2 FQNEAQ. The CDR3 loop spans 12 amino acids. CDR3 in amino acids: CASRGQGYGYTF. DNA for the CDR3: TGTGCCAGCCGGGGACAGGGTTATGGCTACACCTTC.

V gene TRBV18 combines with J gene TRBJ1-1; D is perhaps TRBD1 (5 bases). Trimming left V 0 bases short and J 5 bases short, with 7 bases between. The CDR3 is made up of 13 amino acids. Germline values: CDR1 KGHSH, CDR2 LQKENI. The CDR3 spells CASSPPRETEAFF. Written as DNA, the CDR3 is TGTGCCAGCTCACCACCCAGGGAAACTGAAGCTTTCTTT.

The gene calls are TRBV18 and TRBJ2-3; D unclear. V was shortened by 0 bases and J by 6 bases, with 10 bases between the two germline ends. Germline assignment: CDR1 KGHSH and CDR2 LQKENI. This CDR3 is 14 amino acids long. This chain's CDR3 is CASSPPNQLDTQYF. The CDR3 DNA follows: TGTGCCAGCTCACCACCGAACCAGTTGGATACGCAGTATTTT.

The chain is built from TRBV25-1 and TRBJ1-1; D possibly corresponds to TRBD1 (6 bases). CDR1 and CDR2 (germline): MGHDK, SYGVNS. Between the trimmed V and J ends, which lost 5 bases and 0 bases, there was a span of 13 bases. This CDR3 comprises 15 residues. CDR3 nucleotide sequence: TGTGCCAGCAGTCCAACCGGGACATTGAACACTGAAGCTTTCTTT. Translation gives CASSPTGTLNTEAFF.

The rearrangement links TRBV7-2 to TRBJ2-2; 8 positions agree with TRBD2. The CDR3 runs 16 residues. Germline CDR1 SGHTA, CDR2 FQGNSA. The J segment lost 4 bases and the V segment lost 0 bases, leaving 4 bases of the junction unmatched. The CDR3, as DNA: TGTGCCAGCAGCTTAGCGGCCGGGAGGGCCACCGGGGAGCTGTTTTTT. Translation gives CASSLAAGRATGELFF.

This sequence joins TRBV5-1 and TRBJ2-5; D ambiguous. Germline CDR1 reads SGHRS; CDR2 reads YFSETQ. The V end was cut by 5 bases, the J end by 2 bases, with 7 bases between. CDR3 length: 12 residues. CDR3 coding DNA: TGCGCCAGCAGTGCGTTTCAAGAGACCCAGTACTTC. Protein sequence: CASSAFQETQYF.

V usage is TRBV27 and J usage is TRBJ2-2; 7 bases are shared with TRBD1. After removal of 3 bases from V and 4 bases from J, the junction contained 5 bases not matched to a gene. This CDR3 comprises 15 residues. CDR1 is MNHEY, CDR2 SMNVEV, per germline (reference sequence). The CDR3, as DNA: TGTGCCAGCAGTTTCCCTCGGACAGGCACCGGGGAGCTGTTTTTT. Translating it yields CASSFPRTGTGELFF.

This clone was seen only a few times. V and J are TRBV11-2 and TRBJ1-2, with 11 bases lining up with TRBD1. The J segment lost 4 bases and the V segment lost 4 bases, leaving 5 bases of the junction unmatched. Germline CDR1 SGHAT, CDR2 FQNNGV. The CDR3 contains 15 residues. The CDR3 loop reads CASSSGQGAIYGYTF. The DNA of the CDR3 is TGTGCCAGCAGCTCCGGACAGGGGGCAATCTATGGCTACACCTTC.

The V gene is TRBV25-1, the J gene TRBJ1-2; 7 positions agree with TRBD1. Germline loops: CDR1 MGHDK, CDR2 SYGVNS. V was pared by 4 bases and J by 4 bases, with 6 bases of the junction left unmatched. This CDR3 spans 14 amino acids. The CDR3 region is CASSGTGARYGYTF. The DNA for the CDR3 is TGTGCCAGCAGTGGAACAGGGGCCCGCTATGGCTACACCTTC.

The chain couples TRBV6-4 to TRBJ1-6; 11 bases match TRBD1. The CDR3 is 15 amino acids. V was clipped by 6 bases and J by 10 bases; unmatched bases: 8. Germline CDR1 reads MRHNA; CDR2 reads SNTAGT. CDR3 DNA sequence: TGTGCCAGCAGCCCGGGGACAGGGGGTGGCTCACCCCTCCACTTT. This translates into CASSPGTGGGSPLHF.

The V and J genes are TRBV7-2 and TRBJ2-1, with D possibly matching TRBD2 (5 bases). The germline CDR1 and CDR2 sequences are SGHTA and FQGNSA. V was trimmed by 0 bases and J by 11 bases, leaving 11 bases between them. This CDR3 has 13 amino acids. CDR3 loop: CASSLAEEDQQFF. The CDR3 DNA is TGTGCCAGCAGCTTAGCGGAGGAGGACCAGCAGTTCTTC.

The table lists this clone with a count of one. The chain joins TRBV28 to TRBJ1-2; 8 bases are shared with TRBD1. The V segment lost 4 bases and the J segment 11 bases; nucleotides outside the gene matches: 6. The CDR3 spans 12 residues. CDR1 MDHEN and CDR2 SYDVKM come from the germline V gene. This CDR3 is CASSSDREVYTF. The DNA for the CDR3 is TGTGCCAGCAGTTCGGACAGGGAAGTATACACCTTC.

CDR3 coding DNA: TGCGCCAGCAGCCAAGAAGGACAGGGCCAAGAGACCCAGTACTTC. Amino acid sequence: CASSQEGQGQETQYF. This chain uses TRBV4-1 with TRBJ2-5; 8 bases match TRBD1. The CDR3 is 15 residues long. Germline V gives CDR1 MGHRA, CDR2 YSYEKL. Trimming removed 0 bases from V and 1 base from J; junction bases left unmatched: 1.

This clone showed up many times. The CDR3 nucleotides are TGTGCCAGCACCTCGACAGGGGCCCAGCCAAGGCCCCACGAGCAGTACTTC. It is translated as CASTSTGAQPRPHEQYF. This rearrangement joins TRBV11-3 to TRBJ2-7; 8 positions agree with TRBD1. The CDR3 covers 17 residues. With V trimmed by 7 bases and J by 5 bases, 19 bases remained unmatched. The germline CDR1 and CDR2 sequences are SGHNT and YENEEA.

The chain carries TRBV2 and TRBJ2-3; 10 bases agree with TRBD2. CDR3 length equals 18 residues. CDR1 and CDR2 (germline): SNHLY, FYNNEI. With 4 bases clipped from V and 2 bases from J, the junction kept 12 bases outside the gene matches. CDR3 residues: CASSGLAGDRKFTDTQYF. DNA of the CDR3: TGTGCCAGCAGTGGACTAGCGGGTGATCGTAAGTTCACAGATACGCAGTATTTT.

The chain links TRBV5-1 to TRBJ1-6; D is perhaps TRBD1 (5 bases). Per germline, CDR1 SGHRS and CDR2 YFSETQ. This CDR3 contains 15 residues. Trimming pared 3 bases from V and 7 bases from J, leaving 14 bases between. CDR3 nucleotide sequence: TGCGCCAGCAGCTCCGCGGGGAGGGACAATTCACCCCTCCACTTT. Protein sequence: CASSSAGRDNSPLHF. The complete variable domain, with remaining parts taken from reference TRBV5-1 and TRBJ1-6, reads KAGVTQTPRYLIKTRGQQVTLSCSPISGHRSVSWYQQTPGQGLQFLFEYFSETQRNKGNFPGRFSGRQFSNSRSEMNVSTLELGDSALYLCASSSAGRDNSPLHFGNGTRLTVT.